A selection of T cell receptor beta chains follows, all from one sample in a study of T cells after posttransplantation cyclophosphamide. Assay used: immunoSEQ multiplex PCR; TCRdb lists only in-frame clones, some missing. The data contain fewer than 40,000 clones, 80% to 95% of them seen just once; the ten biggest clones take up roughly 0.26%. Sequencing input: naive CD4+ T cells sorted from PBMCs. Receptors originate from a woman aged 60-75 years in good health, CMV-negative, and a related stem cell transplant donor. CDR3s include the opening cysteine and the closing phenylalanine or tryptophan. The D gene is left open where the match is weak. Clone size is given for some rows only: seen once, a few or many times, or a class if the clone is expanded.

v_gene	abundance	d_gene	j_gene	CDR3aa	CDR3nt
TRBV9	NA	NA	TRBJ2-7	CASSVSVGESYEQYF	TGTGCCAGCAGCGTATCAGTCGGGGAATCCTACGAGCAGTACTTC
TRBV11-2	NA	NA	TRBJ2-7	CASSTFREQYF	TGTGCCAGCAGCACCTTTAGAGAGCAGTACTTC
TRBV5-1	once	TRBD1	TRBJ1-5	CASSLEGTGNQPQHF	TGCGCCAGCAGCTTGGAGGGGACAGGTAATCAGCCCCAGCATTTT
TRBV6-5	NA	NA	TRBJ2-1	CASSYAQWYNEQFF	TGTGCCAGCAGTTACGCACAGTGGTACAATGAGCAGTTCTTC
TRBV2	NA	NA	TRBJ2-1	CASSVSRSGNEQFF	TGTGCCAGCAGTGTTAGTCGGAGCGGCAATGAGCAGTTCTTC
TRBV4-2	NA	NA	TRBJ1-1	CASSQDLGASTSRAFF	TGTGCCAGCAGCCAAGATTTAGGGGCCTCAACCTCTAGAGCTTTCTTT
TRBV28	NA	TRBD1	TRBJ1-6	CASSLPDRGGSPLHF	TGTGCCAGCAGTTTACCCGACAGGGGAGGTTCACCCCTCCACTTT
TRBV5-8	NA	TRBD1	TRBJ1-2	CASRRGTGAYGYTF	TGTGCCAGCAGGCGGGGGACAGGGGCGTATGGCTACACCTTC
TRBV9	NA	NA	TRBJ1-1	CASSVGLGQGTEAFF	TGTGCCAGCAGCGTGGGATTGGGGCAGGGCACTGAAGCTTTCTTT
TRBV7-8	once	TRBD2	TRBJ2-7	CASSLMVAGSYEQYF	TGTGCCAGCAGCTTAATGGTAGCGGGGTCCTACGAGCAGTACTTC
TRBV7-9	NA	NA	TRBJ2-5	CASSLGRGETQYF	TGTGCCAGCAGCTTAGGTCGGGGGGAGACCCAGTACTTC
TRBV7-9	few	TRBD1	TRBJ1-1	CAAQGARNGNTEAFF	TGTGCCGCTCAGGGGGCGCGGAATGGGAACACTGAAGCTTTCTTT
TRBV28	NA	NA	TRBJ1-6	CASSPYPVSSGSPLHF	TGTGCCAGCAGCCCATATCCGGTATCAAGTGGTTCACCCCTCCACTTT
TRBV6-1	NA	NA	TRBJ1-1	CAGRQLSNTEAFF	TGTGCCGGGCGACAGCTCTCGAACACTGAAGCTTTCTTT